This T cell receptor (beta chain) was recovered during a study of cytomegalovirus exposure and HLA in healthy donors (dated by TCRdb to the late 2010s). Regarding the complete study: According to an earlier analysis of a few hundred of the donors, about 179 million T cells yielded approximately 120 million unique TCR beta sequences and 276 Gb of sequence data. In a later genetic analysis, genome-wide SNP genotypes for about 55% of the roughly 700 donors were used, and that subset was treated as a discovery cohort. In the later analysis, no new phenotypic data were used to find candidate immune exposures; instead, reliance was placed on TCR beta sequences and their occurrence across donors. The study profiled the T cell repertoires of fewer than 850 subjects by immunosequencing and related them to cytomegalovirus serostatus. To study patterns of TCR occurrence, a later analysis re-analyzed previously published TCR beta repertoires from 700 or so donors and added high-resolution HLA genotyping. Typing coverage varied by locus: 629-630 donors for A, B, C, DRB1 and DQB1; about 520 for DQA1; about 590 for DPA1; roughly 450 for DPB1. A handful of DR-DQ haplotypes were handled as single units for association and clustering because linkage in the cohort was strong. Among 398 genotyped donors of the cohort, an average of 235,054 unique TCR beta nucleotide sequences were sequenced per donor, roughly a sixth of them non-productive. HLA typing included class I and class II loci at four-digit resolution. Donor age, sex, ethnicity and CMV serostatus were compiled together with the repertoire data. Besides the first cohort of approximately 670 subjects, a separate validation cohort made up of 120 different subjects was used. The study aimed to test whether signatures of past pathogen exposure could be identified by cataloging public T cell receptors. An earlier analysis of 587 of the donors used high-throughput TCR beta sequencing to judge whether each TCR beta V gene segment behaved as functional or pseudogenic. High-throughput TCR immunosequencing, statistical association of individual TCRs with disease status, and machine learning were combined to predict cytomegalovirus infection status. Of the approximately 400 genotyped donors, 65% to 90% were placed in the genetic ancestry cluster associated with self-reported Caucasian donors. About 280 gigabases of sequencing data and approximately 93 million unique TCR sequences were included in an early release covering about 600 HLA-typed donors. All discovery cohort repertoires had been generated on a single sequencing platform. Study-wide findings and limitations: At a false discovery rate of 0.05, a later analysis linked under 20,000 TCR beta sequences to specific HLA alleles. Most TCR sequences were observed very rarely across donors, whereas some public TCRs were present in many individuals. Sequencing depth was assumed to be roughly uniform across donors in the presence/absence analyses, though that assumption may not hold. A further reported finding was that TCR beta sequences accurately predicted the HLA-A and HLA-B alleles for most subjects in the first cohort. In a later analysis, several top co-occurrence clusters were reported to appear linked to parvovirus B19, influenza, CMV and Epstein-Barr virus. The cohort was sequenced for TCR beta chains only, and without alpha or paired-chain data the features that could be detected were limited. The classifier was reported to diagnose cytomegalovirus status with high specificity and sensitivity in both the original and validation cohorts. The authors suggested that the approach could potentially be generalized to other disease states and immunological phenotypes. Compared with equally common non-associated chains, HLA-associated TCR beta chains in a later analysis were more clonally expanded and had lower generation probabilities. Because counts were too low, seventeen rarely observed V segments, including chromosome 9 orphons, were excluded from the earlier analysis of around 640 of the donors. A group of highly shared sequence variants was considered likely to be a technical artifact of the sequencing pipeline. In vitro tests confirmed that three of the cytomegalovirus-associated TCR beta chains recognize cytomegalovirus antigens. The study listed 150 to 200 TCR beta chains as associated with cytomegalovirus. In a later analysis, the rate of TCR association differed among HLA loci, with DRB1 alleles having the most associated TCRs and HLA-C alleles having the fewest. Linkage disequilibrium might explain the correlated functional status among segregating V segments, but an unknown experimental factor could not be excluded. In a later analysis, most CMV-associated TCR beta chains were found to appear HLA-restricted, with HLA associations seemingly driven largely by CMV exposure. Because HLA typing was missing for some donors at each locus, association tests included only the typed subset. A later genetic analysis associated a missense DCLRE1C variant with V-gene and J-gene trimming of TCR beta chains, and an independent cohort replicated the association. Compared with the roughly 670-donor mean, donors in an Asian-associated ancestry cluster had fewer N-insertions in productive TCRs, according to a later genetic analysis. In an earlier analysis of 500 to 650 of the donors, most TCR beta V segments appeared in productive rearrangements about 90% or about 30% of the time, broadly matching IMGT annotations. The only immune exposure information available for the cohort was CMV serostatus. When HLA alleles, especially DR and DQ, strongly co-occurred, TCR associations were difficult to assign to individual alleles. The 87-base-pair reads could not distinguish some IMGT-functional V segments, including TRBV6-2 and TRBV6-3, so those segments were excluded.

Points on this clone: The specificity of this receptor is unknown. Qualities for individual bases were not recorded, and no much larger clone is one base off.

V and J are trimmed by 11 bases and 5 bases, and the gene matches miss 11 bases of the junction. Per the germline V gene, ENHRY is the CDR1 and SYGVKD is the CDR2. There are 13 amino acids in the CDR3, from cysteine to phenylalanine inclusive. The sequence is cut down to CDR3 DNA, 39 bases in frame from base 1. The cohort comprised some 730 healthy bone marrow donors. At the time of sampling, all cohort members were nominally healthy, though unrecorded immune exposures were likely present. The donor tested CMV seropositive, placing the donor among the 250 to 300 seropositive members of the cohort. A peripheral blood sample was provided by each donor, and peripheral blood mononuclear cells were used for TCR beta sequencing. The Qiagen DNeasy Blood Extraction Kit was used to extract genomic DNA from the blood cell samples. Library construction relied on the immunoSEQ multiplex PCR assay. For the multiplex PCR, a mixture combining 60 forward primers for TCR Vbeta segments and 13 reverse primers for TCR Jbeta segments was used. The CDR3 region of rearranged TCR beta genes was amplified from genomic DNA with a multiplex PCR assay. On the Illumina HiSeq System, the amplified TCR beta libraries were sequenced as 87-base-pair reads. In the original analysis: A later analysis tallied roughly 76 million unique TCR beta chains across the 700 or so repertoires, and approximately 12 million of those chains were shared by two or more donors. A nearest-neighbor algorithm error-corrected the raw reads and collapsed the reads into unique sequences, merging closely related sequences to remove PCR and sequencing errors. V, D and J gene segments were assigned by aligning CDR3 sequences to IMGT reference sequences. For a sequence to be retained, a match of at least six nucleotides to both a V gene segment and a J gene segment was required. Rearrangements were classified as productive when the CDR3 lacked stop codons and remained in frame with V and J, and all other rearrangements were classified as non-productive. CDR3 was defined by IMGT convention, running from the second conserved V-encoded cysteine to the conserved J-encoded phenylalanine. The earlier analysis of a few hundred of the donors excluded sequences that lacked an unambiguous match to a single V gene segment. An earlier analysis of 587 of the donors classified V segments as functional when productive rearrangements were above 56.7% and as segregating when the standard deviation between donors was above 5%. A statistical classification framework was developed to diagnose cytomegalovirus status using the catalog of TCR beta chain sequences. V and J gene assignment, in a later analysis, came from comparing TCR nucleotide sequences with IMGT/GENE-DB human TR gene sequences. In a later analysis, CDR3 sequences and most-parsimonious VDJ recombination scenarios were assigned using the TCRdist pipeline. In a later analysis, each TCR beta chain was defined by its CDR3 amino acid sequence together with its V-gene family, and reads without a unique V-gene family were excluded. As a way to deal with suspected cross-contamination and a sequencing artifact, a later analysis dropped roughly 620 nucleotide sequences that were highly shared and had low generation probability. A later analysis calculated a clonal expansion index for each public chain from normalized within-repertoire ranks of inferred template counts. In a later analysis, generation probabilities were computed using a VDJ recombination model fitted to out-of-frame rearrangements, and the results were checked against IGoR. Hypergeometric tests were used in a later analysis to score TCR-TCR, TCR-HLA and TCR-CMV co-occurrence, with a repertoire-size bias correction applied to the TCR pairs. False discovery rates were estimated in a later analysis by permuting HLA or CMV assignments 20 times. In a later analysis, co-occurring TCRs were grouped using DBSCAN, with TCRdist sequence similarity added in when clustering inside HLA-allele-positive subsets. Repertoires with fewer than 30,000 or more than 120,000 public chains were left out of co-occurrence clustering, as were a handful of repertoires with anomalous nucleotide sharing. The table comes from immuneACCESS by way of TCRdb, which keeps in-frame sequences with V and J called. Part of the clones is missing from these tables; in studies checked, under half for an unresolved V gene and the rest for unknown reasons. V and J calls and clone size follow that table, whereas D and trimming were derived from the DNA. For this sample there are approximately 160,000 clones; 65% to 85% appear just once. Of the sample, around 2.8% falls within the top ten clones.

Sequencing used PBMCs. The TCR originated in a woman between 40 and 55 years old in good health and CMV-seropositive. The rearrangement joined TRBV10-3 to TRBJ2-7; 8 bases in the middle match TRBD2. The CDR3: CASAGRGRDEQYF. The nucleotides are TGTGCCTCGGCCGGGAGGGGCCGAGACGAGCAGTACTTC.